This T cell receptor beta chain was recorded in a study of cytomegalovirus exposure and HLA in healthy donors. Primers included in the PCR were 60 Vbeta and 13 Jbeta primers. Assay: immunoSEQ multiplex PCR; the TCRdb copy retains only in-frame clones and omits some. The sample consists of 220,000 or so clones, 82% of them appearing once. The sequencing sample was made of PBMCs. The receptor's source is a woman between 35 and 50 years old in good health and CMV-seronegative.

The DNA for the CDR3 is TGTGCCAGCAGTTTTATGGCGGGCACAGATACGCAGTATTTT. Its protein product is CASSFMAGTDTQYF. V and J are TRBV28 and TRBJ2-3, with D uncertain. Trimming left V 3 bases short and J 1 base short, with 8 bases between. This CDR3 has 14 amino acids. From germline, CDR1 is MDHEN and CDR2 SYDVKM.